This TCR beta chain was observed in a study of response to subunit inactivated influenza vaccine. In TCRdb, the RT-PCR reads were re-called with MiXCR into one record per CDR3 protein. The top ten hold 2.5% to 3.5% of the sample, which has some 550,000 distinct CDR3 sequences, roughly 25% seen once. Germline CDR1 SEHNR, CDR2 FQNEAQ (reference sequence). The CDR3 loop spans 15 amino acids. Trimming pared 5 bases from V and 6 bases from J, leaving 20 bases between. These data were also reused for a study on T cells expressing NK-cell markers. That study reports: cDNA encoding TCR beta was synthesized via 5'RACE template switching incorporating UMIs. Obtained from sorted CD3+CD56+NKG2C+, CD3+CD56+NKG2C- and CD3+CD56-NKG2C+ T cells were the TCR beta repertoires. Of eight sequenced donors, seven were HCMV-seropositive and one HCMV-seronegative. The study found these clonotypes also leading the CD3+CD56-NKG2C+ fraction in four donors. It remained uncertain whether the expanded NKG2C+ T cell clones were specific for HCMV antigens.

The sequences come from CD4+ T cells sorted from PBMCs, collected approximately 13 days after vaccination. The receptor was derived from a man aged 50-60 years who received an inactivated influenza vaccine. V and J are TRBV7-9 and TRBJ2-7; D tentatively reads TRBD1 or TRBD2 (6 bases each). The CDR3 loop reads CASSPGTQGSREQYF. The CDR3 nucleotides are TGTGCCAGCAGCCCGGGGACTCAGGGGTCTCGCGAGCAGTACTTC.